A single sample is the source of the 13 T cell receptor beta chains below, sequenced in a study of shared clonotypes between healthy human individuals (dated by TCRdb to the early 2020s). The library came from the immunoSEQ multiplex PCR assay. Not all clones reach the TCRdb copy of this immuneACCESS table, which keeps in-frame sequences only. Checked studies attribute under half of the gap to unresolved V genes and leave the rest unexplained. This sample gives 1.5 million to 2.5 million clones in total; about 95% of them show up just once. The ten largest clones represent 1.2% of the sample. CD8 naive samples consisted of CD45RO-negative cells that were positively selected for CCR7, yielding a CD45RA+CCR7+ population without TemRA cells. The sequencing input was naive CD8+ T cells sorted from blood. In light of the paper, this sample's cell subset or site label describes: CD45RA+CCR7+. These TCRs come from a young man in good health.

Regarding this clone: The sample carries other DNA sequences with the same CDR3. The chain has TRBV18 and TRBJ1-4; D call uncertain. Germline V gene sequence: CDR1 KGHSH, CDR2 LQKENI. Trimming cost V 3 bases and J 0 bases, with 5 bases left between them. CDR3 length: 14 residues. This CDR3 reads CASSPTATNEKLFF. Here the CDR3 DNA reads TGTGCCAGCTCACCGACTGCAACTAATGAAAAACTGTTTTTT.

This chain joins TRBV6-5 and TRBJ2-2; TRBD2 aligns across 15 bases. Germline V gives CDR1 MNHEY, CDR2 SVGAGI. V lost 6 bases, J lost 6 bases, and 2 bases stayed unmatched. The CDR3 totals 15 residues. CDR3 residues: CASSRTSGGAGELFF. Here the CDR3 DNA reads TGTGCCAGCAGCCGGACTAGCGGGGGGGCCGGGGAGCTGTTTTTT.

The CDR3 sequence: CASTRRGPGANVLTF. The CDR3 DNA sequence: TGTGCCAGCACCCGTAGGGGGCCTGGGGCCAACGTCCTGACTTTC. The chain is built from TRBV27 and TRBJ2-6; TRBD1 matches at 7 bases. The CDR3 contains 15 residues. Germline V CDR1 and CDR2: MNHEY, SMNVEV (reference sequence). Trimming cost V 7 bases and J 2 bases; bases outside gene matches: 5. The complete variable domain, with remaining parts taken from reference TRBV27 and TRBJ2-6, reads EAQVTQNPRYLITVTGKKLTVTCSQNMNHEYMSWYRQDPGLGLRQIYYSMNVEVTDKGDVPEGYKVSRKEKRNFPLILESPSPNQTSLYFCASTRRGPGANVLTFGAGSRLTVL.

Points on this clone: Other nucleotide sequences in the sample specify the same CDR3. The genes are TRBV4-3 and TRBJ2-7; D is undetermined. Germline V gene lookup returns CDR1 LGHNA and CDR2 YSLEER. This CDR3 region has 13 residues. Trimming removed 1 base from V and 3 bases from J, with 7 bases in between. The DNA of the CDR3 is TGCGCCAGCAGCCAAGGATACAGCTACGAGCAGTACTTC. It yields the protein CASSQGYSYEQYF.

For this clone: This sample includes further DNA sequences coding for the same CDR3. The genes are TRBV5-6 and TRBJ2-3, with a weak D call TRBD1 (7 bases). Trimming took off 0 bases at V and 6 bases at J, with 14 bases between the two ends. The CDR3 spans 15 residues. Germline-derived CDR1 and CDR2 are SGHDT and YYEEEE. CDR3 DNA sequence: TGTGCCAGCAGCTTGGGTGGAGGGGGCGCGGATACGCAGTATTTT. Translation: CASSLGGGGADTQYF.

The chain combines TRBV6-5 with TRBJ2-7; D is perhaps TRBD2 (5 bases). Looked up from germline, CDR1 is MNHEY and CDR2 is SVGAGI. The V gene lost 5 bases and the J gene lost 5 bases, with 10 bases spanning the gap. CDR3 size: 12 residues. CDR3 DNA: TGTGCCAGCAGTGGAGGTATCCACGAGCAGTACTTC. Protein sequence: CASSGGIHEQYF.

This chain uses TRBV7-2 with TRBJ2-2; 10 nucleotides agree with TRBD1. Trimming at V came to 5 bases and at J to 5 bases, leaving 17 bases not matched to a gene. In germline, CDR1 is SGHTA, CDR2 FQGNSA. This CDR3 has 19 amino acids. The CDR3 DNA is TGTGCCAGCAGCCGACAGGGGGCAGGAACAAGGGGTTCGACCGGGGAGCTGTTTTTT. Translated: CASSRQGAGTRGSTGELFF.

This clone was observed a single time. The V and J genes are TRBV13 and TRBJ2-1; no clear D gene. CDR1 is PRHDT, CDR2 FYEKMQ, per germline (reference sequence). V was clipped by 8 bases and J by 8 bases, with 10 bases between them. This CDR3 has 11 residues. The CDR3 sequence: CASANSDEQFF. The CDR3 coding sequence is TGTGCCAGCGCCAATTCGGATGAGCAGTTCTTC.

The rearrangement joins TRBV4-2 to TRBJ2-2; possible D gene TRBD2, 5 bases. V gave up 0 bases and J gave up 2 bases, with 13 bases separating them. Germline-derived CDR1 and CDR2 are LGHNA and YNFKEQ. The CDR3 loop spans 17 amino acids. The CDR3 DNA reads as TGTGCCAGCAGCCAAGATGGAGGCCAGTTCAACACCGGGGAGCTGTTTTTT. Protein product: CASSQDGGQFNTGELFF.

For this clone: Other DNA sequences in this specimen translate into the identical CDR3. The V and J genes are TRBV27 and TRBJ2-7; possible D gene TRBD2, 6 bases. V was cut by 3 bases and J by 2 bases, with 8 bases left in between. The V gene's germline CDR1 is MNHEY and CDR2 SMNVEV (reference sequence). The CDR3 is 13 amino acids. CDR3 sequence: CASSLGTAYEQYF. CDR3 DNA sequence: TGTGCCAGCAGTTTGGGGACTGCCTACGAGCAGTACTTC.

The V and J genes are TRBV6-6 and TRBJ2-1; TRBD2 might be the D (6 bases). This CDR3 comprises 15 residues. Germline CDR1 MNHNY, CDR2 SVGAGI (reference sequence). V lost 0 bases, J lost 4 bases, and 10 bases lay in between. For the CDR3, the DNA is TGTGCCAGCAGTTACTCTCCGGGAGAATACAATGAGCAGTTCTTC. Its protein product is CASSYSPGEYNEQFF.

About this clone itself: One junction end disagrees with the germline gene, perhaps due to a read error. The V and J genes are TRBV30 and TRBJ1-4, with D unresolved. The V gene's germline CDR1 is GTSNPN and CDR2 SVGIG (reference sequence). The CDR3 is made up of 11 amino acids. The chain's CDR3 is CAWGVGEKLFF. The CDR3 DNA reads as TGTGCCTGGGGTGTGGGTGAAAAACTGTTTTTT.

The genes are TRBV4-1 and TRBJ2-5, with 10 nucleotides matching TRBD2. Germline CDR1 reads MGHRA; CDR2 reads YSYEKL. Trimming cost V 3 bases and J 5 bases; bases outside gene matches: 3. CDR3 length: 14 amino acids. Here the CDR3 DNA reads TGCGCCAGCAGCCATACTAGCGGGGTGGAGACCCAGTACTTC. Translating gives CASSHTSGVETQYF.